Here is one TCR beta chain with its context. The antigen remains undetermined. The data derive from a study of CXCR3-negative and CXCR3-positive naive CD8 T cells. Findings and limits, study-wide: When CXCR3-positive naive cells were set against CXCR3-negative naive cells, the former had more hydrophobic TRB CDR3s. Between one naive subset and the other, surface CD5 was comparable, and TCR strength was inferred from TRB CDR3 properties.

Germline V lookup: CDR1 SGHVS, CDR2 FQNEAQ. This CDR3 spans 15 amino acids. The method, 5' RACE with UMI labels, was used to prepare the TRB cDNA libraries. TCRdb re-called the 5' RACE reads and catalogs CDR3 proteins one per entry, DNA excluded. Reported are 120,000 to 150,000 distinct CDR3 sequences; the ten largest clones contain over 0.25%. 300,000 cells per CD8+ T cell subset were flow-sorted in triplicate. Those CD8+ T cells considered naive were CD45RO-CCR7+CD27+CD95-. The genes are TRBV7-8 and TRBJ2-7; TCRdb returns TRBD1, unconfirmable since there is no DNA. The receptor was isolated from a human donor in good health. Some clones in this sample may be carry-over from other donors' samples. Sequences were obtained from naive CXCR3+ CD8+ T cells from blood. Subset indicated: CD45RO-CCR7+CD27+CD95- naive CD8+ T cells expressing CXCR3 (TNR3+). CDR3 sequence: CASSFSGTGTYEQYF.